This TCR beta chain was found in a study of human T cells and chemical hapten exposure. Whole-study context: Mostly female patients had alopecia areata, totalis or universalis.

As to time point: patch test 3, about 24 weeks after DPC sensitization. Treatment meaning: therapeutic diphenylcyclopropenone sensitization with weekly scalp DPC. Researchers sampled blood before each patch test went on. TCRdb used MiXCR to reprocess the RACE reads, holding one entry per CDR3 protein. The top ten clones hold approximately 2.3% of a sample with under 200,000 distinct CDR3 sequences, roughly a quarter of them seen once. This clonotype was seen a few times. Its antigen is undetermined. Study-wide results and caveats: Patch test scores rose with PT1 expanded TCR counts, a positive correlation. In comparison with controls, expanded TCRs gave rise to a significantly larger number of large CDR3 similarity clusters.

Germline-derived CDR1 and CDR2 are SGHTA and FQGTGA. This CDR3 is built from 14 residues. The V end was cut by 5 bases, the J end by 3 bases, with 13 bases between. The input for sequencing was whole blood, taken in connection with sensitization to the hapten diphenylcyclopropenone (DPC). This TCR came from a woman aged 18-29 years with alopecia areata. Some clones in this sample may be carry-over from other donors' samples. V and J are TRBV7-3 and TRBJ1-1, with D possibly TRBD1 on 5 matching bases. The CDR3 loop reads CASSPQGLDTEAFF. CDR3 in DNA: TGTGCCAGCAGCCCGCAGGGTTTGGACACTGAAGCTTTCTTT. The full variable domain, its missing parts supplied by reference TRBV7-3 and TRBJ1-1, is GAGVSQTPSNKVTEKGKYVELRCDPISGHTALYWYRQSLGQGPEFLIYFQGTGAADDSGLPNDRFFAVRPEGSVSTLKIQRTERGDSAVYLCASSPQGLDTEAFFGQGTRLTVV.